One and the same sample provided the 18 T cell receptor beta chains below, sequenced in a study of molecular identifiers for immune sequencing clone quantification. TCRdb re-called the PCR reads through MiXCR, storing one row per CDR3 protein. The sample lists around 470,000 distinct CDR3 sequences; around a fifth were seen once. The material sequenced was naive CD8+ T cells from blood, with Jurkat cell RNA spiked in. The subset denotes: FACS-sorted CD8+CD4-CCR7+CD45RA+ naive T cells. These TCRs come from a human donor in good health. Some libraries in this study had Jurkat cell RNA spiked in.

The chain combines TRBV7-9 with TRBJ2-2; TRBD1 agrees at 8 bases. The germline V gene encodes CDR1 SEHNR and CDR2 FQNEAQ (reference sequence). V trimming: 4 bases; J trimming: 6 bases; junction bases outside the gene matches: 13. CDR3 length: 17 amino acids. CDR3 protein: CASSSTPDRAGAGELFF. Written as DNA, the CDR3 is TGTGCCAGCAGCTCCACTCCGGACAGGGCAGGGGCCGGGGAGCTGTTTTTT.

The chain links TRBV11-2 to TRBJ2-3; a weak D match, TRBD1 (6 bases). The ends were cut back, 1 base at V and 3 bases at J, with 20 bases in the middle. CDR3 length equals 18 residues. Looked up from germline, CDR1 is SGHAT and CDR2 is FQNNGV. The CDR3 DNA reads TGTGCCAGCAGCTTAGGGTCGCTCGTGAGGGGGATAACAGATACGCAGTATTTT. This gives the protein CASSLGSLVRGITDTQYF.

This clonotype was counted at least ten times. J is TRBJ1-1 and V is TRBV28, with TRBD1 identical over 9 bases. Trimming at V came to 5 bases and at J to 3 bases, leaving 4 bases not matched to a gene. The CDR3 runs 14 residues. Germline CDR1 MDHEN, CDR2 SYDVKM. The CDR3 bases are TGTGCCAGCAGTCTAGGGACAGGGCACACTGAAGCTTTCTTT. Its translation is CASSLGTGHTEAFF.

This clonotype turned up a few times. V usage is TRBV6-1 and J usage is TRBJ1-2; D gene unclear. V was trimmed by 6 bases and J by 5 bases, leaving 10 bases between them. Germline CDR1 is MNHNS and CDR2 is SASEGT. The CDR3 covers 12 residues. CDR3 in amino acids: CASRVDHYGYTF. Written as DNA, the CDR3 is TGTGCCAGCAGGGTAGATCATTATGGCTACACCTTC.

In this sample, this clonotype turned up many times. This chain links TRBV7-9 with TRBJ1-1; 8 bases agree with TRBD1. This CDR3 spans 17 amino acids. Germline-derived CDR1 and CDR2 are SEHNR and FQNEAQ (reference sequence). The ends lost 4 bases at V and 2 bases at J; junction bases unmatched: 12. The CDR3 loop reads CASSSSTRTGSNTEAFF. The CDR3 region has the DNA TGTGCCAGCAGCTCCTCGACTAGGACAGGGAGTAACACTGAAGCTTTCTTT. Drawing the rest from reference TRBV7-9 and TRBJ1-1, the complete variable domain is DTGVSQNPRHKITKRGQNVTFRCDPISEHNRLYWYRQTLGQGPEFLTYFQNEAQLEKSRLLSDRFSAERPKGSFSTLEIQRTEQGDSAMYLCASSSSTRTGSNTEAFFGQGTRLTVV.

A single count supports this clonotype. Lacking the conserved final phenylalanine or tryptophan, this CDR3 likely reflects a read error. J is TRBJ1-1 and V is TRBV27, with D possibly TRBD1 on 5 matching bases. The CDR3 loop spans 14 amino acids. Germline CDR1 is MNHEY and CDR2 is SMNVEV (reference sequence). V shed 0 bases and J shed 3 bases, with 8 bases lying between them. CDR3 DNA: TGTGCCAGCAGTTTATCGAGGGGTTACACTGAAGCTTTCCTT. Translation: CASSLSRGYTEAFL.

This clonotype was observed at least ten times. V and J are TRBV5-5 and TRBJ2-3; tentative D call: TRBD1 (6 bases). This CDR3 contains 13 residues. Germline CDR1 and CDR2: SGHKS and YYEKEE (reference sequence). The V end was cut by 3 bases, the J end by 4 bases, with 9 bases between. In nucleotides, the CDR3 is TGTGCCAGCAGCTCGGACAGTCCAGATACGCAGTATTTT. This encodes CASSSDSPDTQYF.

The DNA for the CDR3 is TGTGCCAGCAGCGGAACACAGGGACTGCGAATGAACACTGAAGCTTTCTTT. Protein: CASSGTQGLRMNTEAFF. The V gene is TRBV7-9, the J gene TRBJ1-1, with D possibly matching TRBD1 (6 bases). Germline V gives CDR1 SEHNR, CDR2 FQNEAQ (reference sequence). CDR3 length equals 17 residues. Trimming took 5 bases from V and 0 from J, leaving 19 bases between them.

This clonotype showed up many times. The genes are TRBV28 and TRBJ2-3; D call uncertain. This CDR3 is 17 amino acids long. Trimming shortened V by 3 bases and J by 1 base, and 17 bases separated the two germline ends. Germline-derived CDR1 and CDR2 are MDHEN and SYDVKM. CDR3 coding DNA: TGTGCCAGCAGTTTCTTGTTCTTAGGCATGGGCACAGATACGCAGTATTTT. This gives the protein CASSFLFLGMGTDTQYF.

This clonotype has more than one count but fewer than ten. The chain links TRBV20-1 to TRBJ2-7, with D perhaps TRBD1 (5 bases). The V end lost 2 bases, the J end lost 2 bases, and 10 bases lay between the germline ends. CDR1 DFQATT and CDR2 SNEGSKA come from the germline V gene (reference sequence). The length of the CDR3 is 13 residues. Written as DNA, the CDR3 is TGCAGTGCTAGATCAGGGTTCACCTACGAGCAGTACTTC. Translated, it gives CSARSGFTYEQYF.

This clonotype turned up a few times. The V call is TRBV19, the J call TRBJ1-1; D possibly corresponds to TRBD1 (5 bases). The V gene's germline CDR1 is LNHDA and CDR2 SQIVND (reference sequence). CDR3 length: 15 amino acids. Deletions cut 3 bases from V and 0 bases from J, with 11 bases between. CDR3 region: CASSISQGLNTEAFF. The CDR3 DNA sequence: TGTGCCAGTAGTATTTCCCAGGGTTTGAACACTGAAGCTTTCTTT.

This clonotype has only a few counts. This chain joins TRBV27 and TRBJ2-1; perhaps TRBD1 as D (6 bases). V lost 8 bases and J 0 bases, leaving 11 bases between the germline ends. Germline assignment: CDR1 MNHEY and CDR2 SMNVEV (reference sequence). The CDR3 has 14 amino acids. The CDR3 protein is CASGDMSSYNEQFF. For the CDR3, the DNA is TGTGCCAGCGGGGACATGAGCTCCTACAATGAGCAGTTCTTC.

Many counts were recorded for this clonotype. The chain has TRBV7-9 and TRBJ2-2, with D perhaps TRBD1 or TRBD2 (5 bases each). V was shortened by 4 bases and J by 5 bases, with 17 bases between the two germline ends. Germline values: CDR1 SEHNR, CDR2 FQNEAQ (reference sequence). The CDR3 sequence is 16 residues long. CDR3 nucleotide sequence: TGTGCCAGCAGCTGGACACCCCGGGGTGGGACCGGGGAGCTGTTTTTT. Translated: CASSWTPRGGTGELFF.

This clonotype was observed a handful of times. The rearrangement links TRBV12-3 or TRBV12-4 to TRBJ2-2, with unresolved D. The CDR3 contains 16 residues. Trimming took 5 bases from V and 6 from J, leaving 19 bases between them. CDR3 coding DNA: TGTGCCAGCAGTACACCTGAACGGGTTGGCGCCGGGGAGCTGTTTTTT. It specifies CASSTPERVGAGELFF.

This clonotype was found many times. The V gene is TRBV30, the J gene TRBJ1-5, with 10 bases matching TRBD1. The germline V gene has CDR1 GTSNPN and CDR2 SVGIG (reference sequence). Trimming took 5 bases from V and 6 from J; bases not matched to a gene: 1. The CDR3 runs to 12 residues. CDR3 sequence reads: CAWRTGGQPQHF. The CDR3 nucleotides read TGTGCCTGGCGGACAGGGGGTCAGCCCCAGCATTTT.

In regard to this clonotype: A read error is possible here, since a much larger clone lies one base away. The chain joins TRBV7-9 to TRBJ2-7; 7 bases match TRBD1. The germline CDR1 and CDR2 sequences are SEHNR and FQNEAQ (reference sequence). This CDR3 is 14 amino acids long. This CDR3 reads CASSSRQGGYVQYF. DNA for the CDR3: TGTGCCAGCAGCTCCCGACAGGGTGGGTACGTGCAGTACTTC.

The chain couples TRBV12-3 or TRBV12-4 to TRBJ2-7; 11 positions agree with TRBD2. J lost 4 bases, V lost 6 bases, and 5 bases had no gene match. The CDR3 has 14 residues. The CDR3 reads CASRLAGESYEQYF. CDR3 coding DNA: TGTGCCAGCAGACTAGCGGGGGAATCATACGAGCAGTACTTC.

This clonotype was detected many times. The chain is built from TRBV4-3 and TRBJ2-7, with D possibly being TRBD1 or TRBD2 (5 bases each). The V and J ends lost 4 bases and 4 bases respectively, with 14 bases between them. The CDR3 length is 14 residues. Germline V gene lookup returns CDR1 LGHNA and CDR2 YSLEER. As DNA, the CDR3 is TGCGCCAGCAGCCCGACACGGGGCAGTTACGAGCAGTACTTC. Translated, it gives CASSPTRGSYEQYF.